A selection of T cell receptor beta chains follows, all from one sample in a study of T cell repertoires in cytomegalovirus infection. TCRdb used MiXCR to reprocess the reads, holding one entry per CDR3 protein. The repertoire holds fewer than 200,000 distinct CDR3 sequences, around 14% seen once, with 27% in the top ten. Material for sequencing was PBMCs. Receptor source: a human donor in good health (CMV status not recorded). Some clones in this sample may be carry-over from other donors' samples. Each CDR3 is given with its conserved first and last residue. The D gene is left open where the match is weak. The size entry is marked missing in some rows and otherwise reads once, few, many or a size class.

CASQGQGNTEAFF	TGTGCCAGCCAGGGACAGGGGAACACTGAAGCTTTCTTT	TRBV19	TRBD1	few	TRBJ1-1
CSVVWLAGNTETQYF	TGCAGCGTTGTATGGCTAGCGGGGAACACTGAGACCCAGTACTTC	TRBV29-1	TRBD2	few	TRBJ2-5
CSAREGAGGGETQYF	TGCAGTGCTAGGGAGGGGGCGGGAGGCGGAGAGACCCAGTACTTC	TRBV20-1	-	-	TRBJ2-5
CASSGDLTGELFF	TGTGCCAGCAGCGGGGACCTCACCGGGGAGCTGTTTTTT	TRBV11-1	-	many	TRBJ2-2
CASSLGGSELFF	TGTGCCAGCAGCTTAGGAGGGTCGGAACTGTTTTTT	TRBV7-9	-	-	TRBJ1-4
CSVVIGQGYGYTF	TGCAGCGTTGTTATTGGACAGGGGTATGGCTACACCTTC	TRBV29-1	TRBD1	many	TRBJ1-2
CASGPRGGSNRPQHF	TGTGCCAGCGGTCCCCGGGGGGGAAGCAATCGGCCCCAGCATTTT	TRBV28	-	-	TRBJ1-5
CASSSGLSTDTQYF	TGTGCCAGCAGCTCGGGACTCAGCACAGATACGCAGTATTTT	TRBV7-2	-	many	TRBJ2-3
CASSLSEVSYEQYF	TGTGCCAGCAGCTTATCGGAGGTCTCCTACGAGCAGTACTTC	TRBV7-2	-	many	TRBJ2-7
CASSPGAGLTDTQYF	TGTGCCAGCAGCCCTGGGGCGGGGCTCACAGATACGCAGTATTTT	TRBV7-3	-	many	TRBJ2-3
CASSLGQNWQETQYF	TGCGCCAGCAGCTTGGGACAGAACTGGCAAGAGACCCAGTACTTC	TRBV5-1	-	many	TRBJ2-5
CASSLAGTDFGTGQYF	TGTGCCAGCAGTTTAGCCGGGACAGACTTTGGTACCGGGCAGTACTTC	TRBV28	TRBD1	many	TRBJ2-7
CASSYLGTEAFF	TGTGCCAGCAGTTACCTGGGGACAGAAGCTTTCTTT	TRBV6-2/TRBV6-3	-	-	TRBJ1-1
CAAQTGNTEAFF	TGTGCCGCTCAGACAGGGAACACTGAAGCTTTCTTT	TRBV28	-	-	TRBJ1-1
CASSSWDSPETQYF	TGTGCCAGCAGCAGCTGGGACAGCCCAGAGACCCAGTACTTC	TRBV11-2	TRBD1	few	TRBJ2-5
CASSWPRQGGGYTF	TGTGCCAGCAGTTGGCCGAGACAGGGAGGTGGCTACACCTTC	TRBV28	TRBD1	few	TRBJ1-2
CASRATLGNTEAFF	TGTGCCAGTAGGGCAACCCTAGGCAACACTGAAGCTTTCTTT	TRBV19	-	-	TRBJ1-1
CASSYAPGQLNTEAFF	TGTGCCAGCAGTTACGCACCGGGACAGCTGAACACTGAAGCTTTCTTT	TRBV6-6	TRBD1	few	TRBJ1-1
CASSAPGLNTEAFF	TGTGCCAGCAGCGCACCAGGGTTGAACACTGAAGCTTTCTTT	TRBV7-3	-	many	TRBJ1-1
CASSLGGTIYEQYF	TGTGCCAGCAGCTTAGGTGGGACAATCTACGAGCAGTACTTC	TRBV7-3	-	many	TRBJ2-7
CASSYFPDTEAFF	TGTGCCAGCAGTTACTTTCCGGACACTGAAGCTTTCTTT	TRBV6-5	-	-	TRBJ1-1
CASSTPPGHPYNEQFF	TGTGCCAGCAGTACCCCCCCGGGACACCCCTACAATGAGCAGTTCTTC	TRBV2	-	few	TRBJ2-1
CASSLARQGENGYTF	TGCGCCAGCAGCTTGGCTCGACAGGGTGAGAATGGCTACACCTTC	TRBV5-1	TRBD1	many	TRBJ1-2
CASSEWDGVTNEKLFF	TGTGCCAGCAGTGAATGGGATGGCGTGACTAATGAAAAACTGTTTTTT	TRBV6-1	-	few	TRBJ1-4
CTVGPGTYNEQFF	TGCACGGTGGGTCCGGGAACCTACAATGAGCAGTTCTTC	TRBV29-1	-	few	TRBJ2-1
CASSLYRTGGNTEAFF	TGTGCCAGCAGTTTATACCGAACAGGGGGGAACACTGAAGCTTTCTTT	TRBV28	TRBD1	few	TRBJ1-1
CASSLINTEAFF	TGTGCCAGCAGTCTGATTAACACTGAAGCTTTCTTT	TRBV7-6	-	few	TRBJ1-1
CASSSPGQGPYEQYF	TGTGCCAGCAGCTCTCCGGGACAGGGTCCCTACGAGCAGTACTTC	TRBV7-9	TRBD1	many	TRBJ2-7
CSVMISGGRWETGELFF	TGCAGCGTTATGATAAGTGGCGGGAGATGGGAAACCGGGGAGCTGTTTTTT	TRBV29-1	TRBD2	-	TRBJ2-2
CASSLLGRGQETQYF	TGTGCCAGCAGCTTGTTAGGGCGGGGACAAGAGACCCAGTACTTC	TRBV5-6	-	many	TRBJ2-5
CASSYQLAGVKYEQYF	TGTGCCAGCAGTTACCAGCTAGCGGGAGTAAAGTACGAGCAGTACTTC	TRBV6-6	TRBD2	-	TRBJ2-7
CAISEDPGVRYNEQFF	TGTGCCATCAGTGAGGACCCGGGAGTTCGGTACAATGAGCAGTTCTTC	TRBV10-3	-	few	TRBJ2-1
CASRPPFAGDTEAFF	TGTGCCAGCAGACCCCCATTTGCAGGGGACACTGAAGCTTTCTTT	TRBV13	-	-	TRBJ1-1
CASSISGLAGTTYEQYF	TGTGCCAGCAGCATTTCGGGACTAGCGGGAACGACGTACGAGCAGTACTTC	TRBV7-2	TRBD2	many	TRBJ2-7
CASSPGPRSSNEQFF	TGTGCCAGCAGCCCCGGGCCTCGTTCCAGCAATGAGCAGTTCTTC	TRBV11-3	-	few	TRBJ2-1
CASSPHSSYNSPLHF	TGTGCCAGCAGTCCCCACAGCTCCTATAATTCACCCCTCCACTTT	TRBV25-1	-	few	TRBJ1-6
CARTSHEQYF	TGTGCCAGAACATCCCACGAGCAGTACTTC	TRBV6-4	-	-	TRBJ2-7
CASSLRDDGQGRLTEAFF	TGTGCCAGCAGCTTAAGGGACGATGGACAGGGGCGACTCACTGAAGCTTTCTTT	TRBV7-3	TRBD1	-	TRBJ1-1
CAISLSRYNEQFF	TGTGCCATCAGTTTAAGTCGATACAATGAGCAGTTCTTC	TRBV12-3/TRBV12-4	-	-	TRBJ2-1
CASSEIGGRSYNEQFF	TGTGCCAGCAGCGAAATAGGCGGGAGGTCCTACAATGAGCAGTTCTTC	TRBV5-6	TRBD2	-	TRBJ2-1
CASNSAGDTQYF	TGTGCCAGCAACTCAGCGGGAGATACGCAGTATTTT	TRBV28	-	-	TRBJ2-3
CASSRGGYTGELFF	TGTGCCAGCAGCCGAGGGGGGTACACCGGGGAGCTGTTTTTT	TRBV7-2	-	many	TRBJ2-2
CASSPHGGRGDGSGNTIYF	TGCGCCAGCAGCCCCCATGGCGGCAGGGGGGACGGCTCTGGAAACACCATATATTTT	TRBV5-1	TRBD1	-	TRBJ1-3
CASSRGQVGYTF	TGTGCCAGCAGCCGGGGACAGGTTGGCTACACCTTC	TRBV7-2	TRBD1	many	TRBJ1-2
CASSQRTGSPNYGYTF	TGTGCCAGCAGCCAACGCACAGGGAGCCCTAACTATGGCTACACCTTC	TRBV4-2	-	-	TRBJ1-2
CASSPWTSGEQYF	TGTGCCAGCAGCCCATGGACTAGCGGGGAGCAGTACTTC	TRBV7-2	TRBD2	many	TRBJ2-7
CASTGTGGYTEAFF	TGTGCCAGTACCGGGACAGGGGGCTACACTGAAGCTTTCTTT	TRBV19	TRBD1	-	TRBJ1-1
CASSDYGGNQPQHF	TGTGCCAGTAGTGATTATGGAGGAAATCAGCCCCAGCATTTT	TRBV19	-	few	TRBJ1-5
CSVASRGGSEAFF	TGCAGCGTCGCTTCACGGGGTGGATCTGAAGCTTTCTTT	TRBV29-1	-	few	TRBJ1-1
CASREAGSSYNEQFF	TGTGCCAGCAGAGAAGCGGGAAGCTCCTACAATGAGCAGTTCTTC	TRBV25-1	TRBD2	-	TRBJ2-1
CASSLEAVGAAQYF	TGTGCTAGCAGCTTAGAAGCAGTCGGTGCGGCCCAGTACTTC	TRBV7-7	-	-	TRBJ2-5
CASSPSDTGLEGYTF	TGTGCCAGCAGTCCCAGTGATACAGGGCTGGAGGGCTACACCTTC	TRBV28	-	many	TRBJ1-2
CASSLPTEFSSYTF	TGTGCCAGCAGCTTACCGACGGAATTCTCTAGCTACACCTTC	TRBV7-8	-	many	TRBJ1-2
CASTSMTGSRGYTF	TGTGCCAGCACTTCCATGACAGGGTCGAGGGGCTACACCTTC	TRBV28	TRBD1	many	TRBJ1-2
CASSIFAGGMGYTGELFF	TGTGCCAGTAGTATTTTCGCGGGAGGAATGGGTTACACCGGGGAGCTGTTTTTT	TRBV19	TRBD2	-	TRBJ2-2